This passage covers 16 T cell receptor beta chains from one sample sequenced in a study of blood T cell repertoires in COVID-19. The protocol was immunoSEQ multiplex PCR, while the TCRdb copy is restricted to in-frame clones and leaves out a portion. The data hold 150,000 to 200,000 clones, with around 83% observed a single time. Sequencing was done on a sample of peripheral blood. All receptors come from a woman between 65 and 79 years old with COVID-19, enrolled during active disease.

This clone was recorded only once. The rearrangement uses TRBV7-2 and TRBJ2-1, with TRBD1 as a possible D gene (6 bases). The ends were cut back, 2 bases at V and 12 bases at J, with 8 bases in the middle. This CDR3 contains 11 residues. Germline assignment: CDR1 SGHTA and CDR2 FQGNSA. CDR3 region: CASSLKGGQFF. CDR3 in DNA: TGTGCCAGCAGCTTAAAAGGGGGGCAGTTCTTC.

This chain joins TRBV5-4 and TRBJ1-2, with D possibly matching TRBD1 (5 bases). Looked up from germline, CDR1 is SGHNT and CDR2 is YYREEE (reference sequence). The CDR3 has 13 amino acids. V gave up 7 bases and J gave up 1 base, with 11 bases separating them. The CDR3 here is CASRAGGNYGYTF. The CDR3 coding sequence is TGTGCCAGCCGGGCGGGGGGTAACTATGGCTACACCTTC. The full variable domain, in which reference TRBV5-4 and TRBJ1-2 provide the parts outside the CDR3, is ETGVTQSPTHLIKTRGQQVTLRCSSQSGHNTVSWYQQALGQGPQFIFQYYREEENGRGNFPPRFSGLQFPNYSSELNVNALELDDSALYLCASRAGGNYGYTFGSGTRLTVV.

CDR3 loop: CASSRPGQGATDTQYF. The CDR3 DNA is TGTGCCAGCAGCCGACCGGGACAGGGGGCAACAGATACGCAGTATTTT. The rearrangement joins TRBV14 to TRBJ2-3; 12 bases line up with TRBD1. Germline CDR1 and CDR2: SGHDN and FVKESK. This CDR3 is 16 amino acids long. V trimming: 4 bases; J trimming: 3 bases; junction bases outside the gene matches: 5.

The CDR3 DNA reads TGTGCCAGCAGTTCAGAACTAGCGGGATCCTACGAGCAGTACTTC. This gives the protein CASSSELAGSYEQYF. The V gene is TRBV2, the J gene TRBJ2-7, with TRBD2 identical over 10 bases. This CDR3 has 15 residues. V lost 5 bases and J lost 1; bases outside the gene matches: 5. Germline lookup yields CDR1 SNHLY and CDR2 FYNNEI.

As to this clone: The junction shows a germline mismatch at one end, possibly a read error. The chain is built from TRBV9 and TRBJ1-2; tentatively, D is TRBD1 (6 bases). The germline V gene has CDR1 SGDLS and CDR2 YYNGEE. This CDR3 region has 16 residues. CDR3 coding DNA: TGTGCCAGCAGCGTAGGTCGCCGGGGGGCAAACTCTGGCTACACCTTC. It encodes CASSVGRRGANSGYTF.

Here the CDR3 reads CASRGQGLGETQYF. In DNA, the CDR3 is TGTGCCAGCAGGGGACAGGGGTTAGGAGAGACCCAGTACTTC. The chain combines TRBV6-5 with TRBJ2-5; TRBD1 matches at 10 bases. J lost 4 bases, V lost 6 bases, and 5 bases had no gene match. CDR3 length: 14 residues. Germline V gene sequence: CDR1 MNHEY, CDR2 SVGAGI.

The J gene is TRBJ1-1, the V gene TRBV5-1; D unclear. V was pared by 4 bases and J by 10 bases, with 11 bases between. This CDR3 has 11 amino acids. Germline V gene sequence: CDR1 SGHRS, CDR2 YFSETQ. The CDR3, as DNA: TGCGCCAGCAGCGGAACTACCGGAGCTTTCTTT. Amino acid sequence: CASSGTTGAFF.

The CDR3 sequence is CASKRLEGATEAFF. The CDR3 nucleotides are TGTGCCAGCAAACGCCTCGAGGGGGCCACTGAAGCTTTCTTT. V is TRBV6-5 and J is TRBJ1-1, with 7 bases identical to TRBD1. CDR1 MNHEY and CDR2 SVGAGI come from the germline V gene. The trim removed 7 bases at V and 4 bases at J, leaving 9 bases unmatched. The CDR3 is 14 residues long.

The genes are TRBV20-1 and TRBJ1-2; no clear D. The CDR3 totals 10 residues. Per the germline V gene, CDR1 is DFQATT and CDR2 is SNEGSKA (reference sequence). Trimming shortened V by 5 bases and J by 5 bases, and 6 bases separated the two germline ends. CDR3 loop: CSALAYGYTF. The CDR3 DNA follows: TGCAGTGCTCTAGCTTATGGCTACACCTTC.

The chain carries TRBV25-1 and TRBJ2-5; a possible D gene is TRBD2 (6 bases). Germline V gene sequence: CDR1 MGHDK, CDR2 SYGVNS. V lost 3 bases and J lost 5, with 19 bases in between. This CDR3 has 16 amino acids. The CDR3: CASSDHALAGRETQYF. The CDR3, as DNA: TGTGCCAGCAGTGATCACGCCCTGGCGGGGAGGGAGACCCAGTACTTC.

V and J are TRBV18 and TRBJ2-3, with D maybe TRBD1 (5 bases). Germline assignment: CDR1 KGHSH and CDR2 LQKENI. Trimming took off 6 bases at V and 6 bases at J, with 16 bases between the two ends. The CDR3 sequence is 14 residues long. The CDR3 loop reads CASSRDQSGDTQYF. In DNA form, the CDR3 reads TGTGCCAGCTCCAGAGACCAGTCAGGGGATACGCAGTATTTT.

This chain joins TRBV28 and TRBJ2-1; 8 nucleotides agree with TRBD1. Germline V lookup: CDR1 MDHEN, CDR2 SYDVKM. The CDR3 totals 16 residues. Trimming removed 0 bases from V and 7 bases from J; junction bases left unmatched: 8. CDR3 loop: CASSLWDRTGRNEQFF. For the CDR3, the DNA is TGTGCCAGCAGTTTATGGGATCGGACAGGGCGAAATGAGCAGTTCTTC.

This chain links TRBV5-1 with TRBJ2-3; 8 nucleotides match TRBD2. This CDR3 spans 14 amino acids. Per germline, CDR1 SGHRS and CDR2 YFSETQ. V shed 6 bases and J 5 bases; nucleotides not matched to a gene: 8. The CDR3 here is CASKATSGRDTQYF. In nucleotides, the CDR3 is TGCGCCAGCAAAGCCACTAGCGGAAGAGATACGCAGTATTTT.

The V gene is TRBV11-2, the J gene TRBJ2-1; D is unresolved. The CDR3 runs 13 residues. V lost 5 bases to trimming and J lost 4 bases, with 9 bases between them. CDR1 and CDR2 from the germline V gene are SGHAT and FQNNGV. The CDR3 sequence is CASSPNSYNEQFF. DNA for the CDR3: TGTGCCAGCAGCCCTAACTCTTACAATGAGCAGTTCTTC.

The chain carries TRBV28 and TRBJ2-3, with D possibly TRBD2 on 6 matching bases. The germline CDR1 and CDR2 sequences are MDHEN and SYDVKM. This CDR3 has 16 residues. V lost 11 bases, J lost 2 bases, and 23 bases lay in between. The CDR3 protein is CAPLWDSGDFTDTQYF. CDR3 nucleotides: TGTGCCCCCCTCTGGGATAGCGGAGATTTCACAGATACGCAGTATTTT.

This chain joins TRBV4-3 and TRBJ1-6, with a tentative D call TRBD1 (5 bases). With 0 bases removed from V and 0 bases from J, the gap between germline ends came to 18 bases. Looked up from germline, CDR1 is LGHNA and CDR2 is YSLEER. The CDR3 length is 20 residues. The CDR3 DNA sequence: TGCGCCAGCAGCCAAGATTTGTGGGACTCCTCGAGCTCCTATAATTCACCCCTCCACTTT. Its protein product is CASSQDLWDSSSSYNSPLHF.